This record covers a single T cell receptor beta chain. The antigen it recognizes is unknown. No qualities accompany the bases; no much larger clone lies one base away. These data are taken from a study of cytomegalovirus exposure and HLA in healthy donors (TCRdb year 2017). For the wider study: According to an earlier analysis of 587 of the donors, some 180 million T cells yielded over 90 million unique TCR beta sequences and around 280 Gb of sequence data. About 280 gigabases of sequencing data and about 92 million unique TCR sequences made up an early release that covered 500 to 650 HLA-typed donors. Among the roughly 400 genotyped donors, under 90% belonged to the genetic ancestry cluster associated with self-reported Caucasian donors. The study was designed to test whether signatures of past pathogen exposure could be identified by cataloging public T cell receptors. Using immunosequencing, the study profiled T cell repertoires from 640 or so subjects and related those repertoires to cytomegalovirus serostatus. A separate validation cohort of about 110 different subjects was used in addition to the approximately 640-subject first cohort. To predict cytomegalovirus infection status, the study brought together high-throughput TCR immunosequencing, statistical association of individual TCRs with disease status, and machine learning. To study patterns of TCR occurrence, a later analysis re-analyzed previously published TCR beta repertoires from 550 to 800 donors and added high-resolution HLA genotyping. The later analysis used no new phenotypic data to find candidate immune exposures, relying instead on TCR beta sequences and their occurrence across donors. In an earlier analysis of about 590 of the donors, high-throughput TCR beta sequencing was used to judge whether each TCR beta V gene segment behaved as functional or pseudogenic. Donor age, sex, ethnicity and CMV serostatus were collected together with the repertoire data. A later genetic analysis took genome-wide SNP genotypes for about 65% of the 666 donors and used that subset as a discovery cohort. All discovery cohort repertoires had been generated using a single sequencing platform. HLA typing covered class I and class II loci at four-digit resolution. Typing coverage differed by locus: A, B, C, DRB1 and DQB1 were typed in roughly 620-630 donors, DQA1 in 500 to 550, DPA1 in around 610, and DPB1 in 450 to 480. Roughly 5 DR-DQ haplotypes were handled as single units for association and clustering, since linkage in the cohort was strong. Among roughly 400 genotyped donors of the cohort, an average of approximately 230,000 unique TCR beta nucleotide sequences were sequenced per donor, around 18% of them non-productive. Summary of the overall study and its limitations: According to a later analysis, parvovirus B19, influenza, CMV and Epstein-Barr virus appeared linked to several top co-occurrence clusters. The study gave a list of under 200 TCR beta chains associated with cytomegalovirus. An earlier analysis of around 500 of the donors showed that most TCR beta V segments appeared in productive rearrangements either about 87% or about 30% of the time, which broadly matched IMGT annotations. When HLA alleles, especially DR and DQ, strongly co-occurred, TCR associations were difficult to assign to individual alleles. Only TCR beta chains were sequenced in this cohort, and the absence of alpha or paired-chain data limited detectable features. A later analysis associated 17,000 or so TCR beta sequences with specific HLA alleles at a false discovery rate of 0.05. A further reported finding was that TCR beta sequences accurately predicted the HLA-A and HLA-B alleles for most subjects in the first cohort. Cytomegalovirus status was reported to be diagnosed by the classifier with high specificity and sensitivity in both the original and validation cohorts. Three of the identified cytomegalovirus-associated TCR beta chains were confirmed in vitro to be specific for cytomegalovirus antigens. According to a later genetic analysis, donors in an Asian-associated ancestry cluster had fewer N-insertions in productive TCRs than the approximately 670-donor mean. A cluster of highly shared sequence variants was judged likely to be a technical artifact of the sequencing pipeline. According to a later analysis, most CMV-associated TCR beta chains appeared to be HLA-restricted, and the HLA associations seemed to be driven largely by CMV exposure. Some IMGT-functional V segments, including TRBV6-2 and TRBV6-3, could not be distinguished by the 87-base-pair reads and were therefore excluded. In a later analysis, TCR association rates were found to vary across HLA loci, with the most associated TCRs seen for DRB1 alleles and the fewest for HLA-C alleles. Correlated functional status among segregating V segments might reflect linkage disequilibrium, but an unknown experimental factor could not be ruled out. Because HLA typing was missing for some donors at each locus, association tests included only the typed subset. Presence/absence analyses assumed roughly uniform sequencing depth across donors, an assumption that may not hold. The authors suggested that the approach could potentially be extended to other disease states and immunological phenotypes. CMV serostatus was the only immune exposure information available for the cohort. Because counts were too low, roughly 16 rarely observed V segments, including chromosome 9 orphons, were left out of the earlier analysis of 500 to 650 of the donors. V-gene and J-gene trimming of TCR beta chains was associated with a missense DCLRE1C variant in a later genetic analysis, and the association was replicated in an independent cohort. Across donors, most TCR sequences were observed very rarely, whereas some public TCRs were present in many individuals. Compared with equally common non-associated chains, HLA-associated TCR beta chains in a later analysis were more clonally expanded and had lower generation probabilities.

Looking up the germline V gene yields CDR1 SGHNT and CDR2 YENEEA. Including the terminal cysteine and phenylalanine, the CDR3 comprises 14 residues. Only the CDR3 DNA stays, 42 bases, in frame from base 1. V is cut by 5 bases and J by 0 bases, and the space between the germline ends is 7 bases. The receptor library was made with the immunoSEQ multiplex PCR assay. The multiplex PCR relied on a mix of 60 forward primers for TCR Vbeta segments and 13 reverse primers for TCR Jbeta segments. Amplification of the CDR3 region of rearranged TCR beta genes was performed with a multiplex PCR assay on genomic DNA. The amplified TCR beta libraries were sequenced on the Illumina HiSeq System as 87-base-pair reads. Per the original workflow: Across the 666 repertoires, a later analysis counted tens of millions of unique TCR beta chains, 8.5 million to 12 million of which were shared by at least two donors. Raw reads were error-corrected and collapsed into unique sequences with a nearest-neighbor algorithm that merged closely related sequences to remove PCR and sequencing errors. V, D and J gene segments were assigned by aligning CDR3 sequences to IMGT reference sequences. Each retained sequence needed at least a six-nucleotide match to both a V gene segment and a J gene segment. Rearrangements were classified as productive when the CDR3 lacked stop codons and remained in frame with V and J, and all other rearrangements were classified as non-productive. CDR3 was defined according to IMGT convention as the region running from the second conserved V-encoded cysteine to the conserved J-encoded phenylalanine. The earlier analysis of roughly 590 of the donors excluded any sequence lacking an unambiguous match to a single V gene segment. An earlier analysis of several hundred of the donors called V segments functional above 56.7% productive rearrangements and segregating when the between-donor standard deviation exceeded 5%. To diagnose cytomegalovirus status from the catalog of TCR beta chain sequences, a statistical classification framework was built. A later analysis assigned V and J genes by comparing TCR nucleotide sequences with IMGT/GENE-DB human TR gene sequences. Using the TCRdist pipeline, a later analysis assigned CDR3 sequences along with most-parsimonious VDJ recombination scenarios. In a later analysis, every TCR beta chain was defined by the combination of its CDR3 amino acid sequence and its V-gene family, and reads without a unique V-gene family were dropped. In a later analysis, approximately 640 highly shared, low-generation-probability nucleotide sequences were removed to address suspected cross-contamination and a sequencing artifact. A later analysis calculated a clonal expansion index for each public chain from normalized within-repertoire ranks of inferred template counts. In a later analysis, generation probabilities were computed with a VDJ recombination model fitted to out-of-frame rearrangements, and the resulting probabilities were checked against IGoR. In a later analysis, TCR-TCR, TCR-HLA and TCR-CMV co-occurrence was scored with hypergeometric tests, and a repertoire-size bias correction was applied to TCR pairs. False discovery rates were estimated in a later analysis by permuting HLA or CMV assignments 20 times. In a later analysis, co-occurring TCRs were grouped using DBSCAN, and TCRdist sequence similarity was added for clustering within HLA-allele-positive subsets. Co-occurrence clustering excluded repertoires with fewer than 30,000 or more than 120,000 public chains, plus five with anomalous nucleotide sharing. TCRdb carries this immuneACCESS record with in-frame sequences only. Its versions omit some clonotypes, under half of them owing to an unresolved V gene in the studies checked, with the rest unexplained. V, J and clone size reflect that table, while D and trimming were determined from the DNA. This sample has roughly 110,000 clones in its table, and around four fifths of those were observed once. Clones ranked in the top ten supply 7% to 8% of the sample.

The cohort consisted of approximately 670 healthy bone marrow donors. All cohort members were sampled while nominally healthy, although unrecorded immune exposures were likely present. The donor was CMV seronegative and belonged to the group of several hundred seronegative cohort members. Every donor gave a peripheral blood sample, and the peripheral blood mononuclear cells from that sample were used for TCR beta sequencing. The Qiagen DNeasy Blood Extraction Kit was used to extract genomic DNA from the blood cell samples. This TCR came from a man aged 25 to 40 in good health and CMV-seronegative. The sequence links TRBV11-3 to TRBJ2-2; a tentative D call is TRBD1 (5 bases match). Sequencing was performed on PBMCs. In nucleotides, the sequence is TGTGCCAGCAGCGTGACAGCGAACACCGGGGAGCTGTTTTTT. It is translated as CASSVTANTGELFF.